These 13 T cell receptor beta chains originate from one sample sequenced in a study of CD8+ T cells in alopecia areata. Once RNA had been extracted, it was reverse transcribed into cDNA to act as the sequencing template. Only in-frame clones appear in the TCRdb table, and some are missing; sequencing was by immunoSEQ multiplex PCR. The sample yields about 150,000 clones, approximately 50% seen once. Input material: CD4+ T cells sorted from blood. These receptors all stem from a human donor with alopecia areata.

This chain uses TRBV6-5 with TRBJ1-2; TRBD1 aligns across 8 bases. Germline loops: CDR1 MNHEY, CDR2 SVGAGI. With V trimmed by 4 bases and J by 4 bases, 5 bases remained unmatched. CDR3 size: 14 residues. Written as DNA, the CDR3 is TGTGCCAGCAGTTCAGTAGGACAGGGCTATGGCTACACCTTC. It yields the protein CASSSVGQGYGYTF.

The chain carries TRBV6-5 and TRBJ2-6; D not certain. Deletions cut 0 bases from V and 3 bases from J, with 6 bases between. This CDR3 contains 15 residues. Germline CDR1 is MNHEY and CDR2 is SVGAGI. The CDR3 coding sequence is TGTGCCAGCAGTTACTCAGGGAATGGGGCCAACGTCCTGACTTTC. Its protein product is CASSYSGNGANVLTF.

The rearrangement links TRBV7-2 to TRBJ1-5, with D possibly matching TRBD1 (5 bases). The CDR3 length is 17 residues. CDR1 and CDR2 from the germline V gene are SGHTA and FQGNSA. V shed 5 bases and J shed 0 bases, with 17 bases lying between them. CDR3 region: CASSLWGGRISNQPQHF. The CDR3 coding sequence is TGTGCCAGCAGCCTCTGGGGCGGGAGAATTAGCAATCAGCCCCAGCATTTT.

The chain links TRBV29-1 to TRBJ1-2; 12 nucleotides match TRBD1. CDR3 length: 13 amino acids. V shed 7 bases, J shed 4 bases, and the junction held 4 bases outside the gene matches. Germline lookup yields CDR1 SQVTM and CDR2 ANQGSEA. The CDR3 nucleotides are TGCAGCGCAGGGACAGGGGGCTCCTATGGCTACACCTTC. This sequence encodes CSAGTGGSYGYTF. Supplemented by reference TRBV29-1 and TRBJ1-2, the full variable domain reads SAVISQKPSRDICQRGTSLTIQCQVDSQVTMMFWYRQQPGQSLTLIATANQGSEATYESGFVIDKFPISRPNLTFSTLTVSNMSPEDSSIYLCSAGTGGSYGYTFGSGTRLTVV.

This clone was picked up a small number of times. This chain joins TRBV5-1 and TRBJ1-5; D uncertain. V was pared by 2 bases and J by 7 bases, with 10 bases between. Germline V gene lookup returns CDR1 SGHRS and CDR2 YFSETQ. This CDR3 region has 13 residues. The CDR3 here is CASSFSGNQPQHF. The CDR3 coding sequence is TGCGCCAGCAGCTTTTCAGGAAACCAGCCCCAGCATTTT. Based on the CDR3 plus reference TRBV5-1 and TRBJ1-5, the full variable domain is KAGVTQTPRYLIKTRGQQVTLSCSPISGHRSVSWYQQTPGQGLQFLFEYFSETQRNKGNFPGRFSGRQFSNSRSEMNVSTLELGDSALYLCASSFSGNQPQHFGDGTRLSIL.

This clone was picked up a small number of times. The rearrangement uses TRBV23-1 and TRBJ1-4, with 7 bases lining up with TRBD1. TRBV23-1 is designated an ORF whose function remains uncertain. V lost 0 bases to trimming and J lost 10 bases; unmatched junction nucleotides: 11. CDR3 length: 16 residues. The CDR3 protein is CASSQSKGRGSRKLFF. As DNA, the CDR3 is TGCGCCAGCAGTCAATCTAAGGGCAGGGGGTCGCGAAAACTGTTTTTT.

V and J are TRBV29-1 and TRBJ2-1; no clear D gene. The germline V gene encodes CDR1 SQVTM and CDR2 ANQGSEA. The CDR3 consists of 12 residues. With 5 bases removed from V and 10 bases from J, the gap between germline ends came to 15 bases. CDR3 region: CSVRAIGQEQFF. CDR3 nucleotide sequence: TGCAGCGTTCGAGCCATTGGGCAGGAGCAGTTCTTC.

The chain's CDR3 is CATSGGLTGSEQYF. The CDR3 nucleotides are TGTGCCACCAGTGGGGGCTTGACGGGGAGCGAGCAGTACTTC. The chain uses TRBV15 and TRBJ2-7; D perhaps matches TRBD1 (6 bases). The ends were cut back, 6 bases at V and 6 bases at J, with 18 bases in the middle. Germline V gene data show CDR1 as LNHNV and CDR2 as YYDKDF (reference sequence). The CDR3 totals 14 residues.

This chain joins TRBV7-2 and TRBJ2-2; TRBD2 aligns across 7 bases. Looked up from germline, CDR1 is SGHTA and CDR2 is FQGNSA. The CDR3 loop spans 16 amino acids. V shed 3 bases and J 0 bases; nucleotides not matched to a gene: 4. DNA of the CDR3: TGTGCCAGCAGCTTGTACGGACTAGCGAACACCGGGGAGCTGTTTTTT. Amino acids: CASSLYGLANTGELFF.

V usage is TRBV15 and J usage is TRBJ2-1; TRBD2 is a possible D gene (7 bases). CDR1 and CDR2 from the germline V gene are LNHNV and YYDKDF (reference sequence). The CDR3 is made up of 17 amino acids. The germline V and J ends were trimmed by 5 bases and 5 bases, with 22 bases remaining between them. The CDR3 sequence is CATSLLRGGSFHNEQFF. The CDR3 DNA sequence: TGTGCCACCAGCCTACTAAGGGGGGGGTCTTTCCACAATGAGCAGTTCTTC.

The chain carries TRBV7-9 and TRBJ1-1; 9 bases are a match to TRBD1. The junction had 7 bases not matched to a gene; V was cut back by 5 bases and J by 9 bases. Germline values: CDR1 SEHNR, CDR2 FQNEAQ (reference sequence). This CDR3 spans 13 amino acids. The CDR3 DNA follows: TGTGCCAGCAGCATCCGGGACAGGGACAAAGCTTTCTTT. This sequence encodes CASSIRDRDKAFF. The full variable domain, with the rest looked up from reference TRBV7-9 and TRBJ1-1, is DTGVSQNPRHKITKRGQNVTFRCDPISEHNRLYWYRQTLGQGPEFLTYFQNEAQLEKSRLLSDRFSAERPKGSFSTLEIQRTEQGDSAMYLCASSIRDRDKAFFGQGTRLTVV.

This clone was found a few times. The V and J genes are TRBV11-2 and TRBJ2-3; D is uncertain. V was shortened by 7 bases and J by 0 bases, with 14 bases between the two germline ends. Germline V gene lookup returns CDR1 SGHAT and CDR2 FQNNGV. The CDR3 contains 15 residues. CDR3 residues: CASTSGHSSTDTQYF. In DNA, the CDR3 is TGTGCCAGCACCTCTGGGCACAGCAGCACAGATACGCAGTATTTT.

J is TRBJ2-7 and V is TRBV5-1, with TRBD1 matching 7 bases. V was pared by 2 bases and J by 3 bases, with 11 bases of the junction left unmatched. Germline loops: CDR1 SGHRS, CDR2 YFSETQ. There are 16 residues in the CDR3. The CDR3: CASSFRPGDSSYEQYF. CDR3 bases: TGCGCCAGCAGCTTCCGGCCTGGGGACAGCAGCTACGAGCAGTACTTC.